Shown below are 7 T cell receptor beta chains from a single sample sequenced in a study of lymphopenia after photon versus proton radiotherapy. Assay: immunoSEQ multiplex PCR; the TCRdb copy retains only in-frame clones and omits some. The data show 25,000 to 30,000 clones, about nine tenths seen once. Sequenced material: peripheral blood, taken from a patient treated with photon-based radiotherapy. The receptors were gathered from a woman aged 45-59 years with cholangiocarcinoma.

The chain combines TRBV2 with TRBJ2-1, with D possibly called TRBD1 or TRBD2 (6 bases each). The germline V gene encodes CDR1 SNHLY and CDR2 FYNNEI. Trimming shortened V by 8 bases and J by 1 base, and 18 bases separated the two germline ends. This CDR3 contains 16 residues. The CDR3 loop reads CASRRQAGFSYNEQFF. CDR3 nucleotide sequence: TGTGCCAGCCGAAGACAGGCGGGGTTTTCCTACAATGAGCAGTTCTTC.

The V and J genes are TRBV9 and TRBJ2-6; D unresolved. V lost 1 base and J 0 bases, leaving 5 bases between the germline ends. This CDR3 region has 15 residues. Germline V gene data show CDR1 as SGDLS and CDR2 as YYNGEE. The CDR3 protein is CASSVLGSGANVLTF. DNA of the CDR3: TGTGCCAGCAGCGTATTGGGCTCTGGGGCCAACGTCCTGACTTTC.

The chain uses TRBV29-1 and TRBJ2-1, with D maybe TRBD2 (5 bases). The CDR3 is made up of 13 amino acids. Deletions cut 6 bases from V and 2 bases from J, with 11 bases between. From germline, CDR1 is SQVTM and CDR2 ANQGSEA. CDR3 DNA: TGCAGCGTCCTTGGCGGGCCCTACAATGAGCAGTTCTTC. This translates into CSVLGGPYNEQFF.

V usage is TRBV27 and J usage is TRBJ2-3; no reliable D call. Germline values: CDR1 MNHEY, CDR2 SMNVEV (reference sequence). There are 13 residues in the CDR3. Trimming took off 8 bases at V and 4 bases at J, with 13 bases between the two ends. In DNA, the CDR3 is TGTGCCAGCCGTAGTTGGCAGGCAGATACGCAGTATTTT. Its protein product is CASRSWQADTQYF.

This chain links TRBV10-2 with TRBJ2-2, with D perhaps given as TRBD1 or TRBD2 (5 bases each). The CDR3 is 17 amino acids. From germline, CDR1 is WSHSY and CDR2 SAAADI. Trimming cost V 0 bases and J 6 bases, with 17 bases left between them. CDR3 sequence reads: CASSESLVAMGAGELFF. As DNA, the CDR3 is TGCGCCAGCAGTGAGTCGTTGGTGGCGATGGGGGCCGGGGAGCTGTTTTTT.

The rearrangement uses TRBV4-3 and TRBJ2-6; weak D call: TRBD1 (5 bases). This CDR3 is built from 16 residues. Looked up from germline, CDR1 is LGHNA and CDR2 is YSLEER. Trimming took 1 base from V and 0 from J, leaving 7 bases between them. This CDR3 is CASSQVGVSGANVLTF. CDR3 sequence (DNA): TGCGCCAGCAGCCAAGTAGGGGTCTCTGGGGCCAACGTCCTGACTTTC.

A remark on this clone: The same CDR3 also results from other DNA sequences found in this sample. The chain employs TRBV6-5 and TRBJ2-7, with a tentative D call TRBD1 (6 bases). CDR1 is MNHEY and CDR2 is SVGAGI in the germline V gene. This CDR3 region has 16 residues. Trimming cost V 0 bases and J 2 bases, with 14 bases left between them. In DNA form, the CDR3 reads TGTGCCAGCAGTTACTCGCTCGCCGGGACAACCTACGAGCAGTACTTC. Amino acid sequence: CASSYSLAGTTYEQYF.